Listed below are T cell receptor beta chains from one sample, sequenced in a study of blood T cells in healthy people across ages. TCRdb re-analysed the 5' RACE reads in MiXCR, keeping a single row per CDR3 protein. Altogether about 1 million distinct CDR3 sequences are present, about 25% being singletons, with the ten largest covering around 0.7%. The sample also formed part of further work on T cells of mothers and their children.

The sequencing sample was made of blood. These receptors came from a girl aged 2 to 10 in good health. The CDR3 runs from the conserved cysteine through the conserved F or W. The D gene is left open where the match is weak. Clone size appears in some rows only: once, few, many, or a class for an expanded clone.

size: -
J: TRBJ2-7
D: TRBD1
V: TRBV7-9
CDR3: CASTSPGQGTYEQYF
DNA: TGTGCCAGCACTTCCCCGGGACAGGGAACCTACGAGCAGTACTTC

size: -
J: TRBJ2-2
D: -
V: TRBV10-3
CDR3: CAILSPNTGELFF
DNA: TGTGCCATCCTCAGCCCTAACACCGGGGAGCTGTTTTTT

size: few
J: TRBJ1-2
D: -
V: TRBV9
CDR3: CASSPQTAIYGYTF
DNA: TGTGCCAGCAGCCCACAGACAGCCATCTATGGCTACACCTTC

size: -
J: TRBJ2-7
D: -
V: TRBV27
CDR3: CASSLSWLADEQYF
DNA: TGTGCCAGCAGTTTATCCTGGCTTGCGGACGAGCAGTACTTC

size: few
J: TRBJ2-1
D: -
V: TRBV12-3/TRBV12-4
CDR3: CASSLGVGQFF
DNA: TGTGCCAGCAGTTTAGGTGTCGGGCAGTTCTTC

size: -
J: TRBJ2-1
D: TRBD2
V: TRBV29-1
CDR3: CSVIRTSSEKTYNEQFF
DNA: TGCAGCGTTATTAGGACTAGCAGTGAAAAGACCTACAATGAGCAGTTCTTC

size: -
J: TRBJ1-2
D: -
V: TRBV14
CDR3: CASSVRGLRGNYGYTF
DNA: TGTGCCAGCAGCGTTCGGGGTCTACGGGGAAACTATGGCTACACCTTC

size: -
J: TRBJ2-7
D: TRBD1
V: TRBV27
CDR3: CASSHLGGRYEQYF
DNA: TGTGCCAGCAGCCACCTAGGGGGCCGGTACGAGCAGTACTTC

size: -
J: TRBJ2-5
D: -
V: TRBV6-5
CDR3: CASSYGVAAYQETQYF
DNA: TGTGCCAGCAGTTACGGGGTAGCGGCGTACCAAGAGACCCAGTACTTC

size: -
J: TRBJ1-2
D: TRBD1
V: TRBV20-1
CDR3: CSATGGNYGYTF
DNA: TGCAGTGCCACAGGGGGCAACTATGGCTACACCTTC

size: -
J: TRBJ1-1
D: -
V: TRBV7-9
CDR3: CASSPKGDTEAFF
DNA: TGTGCCAGCAGCCCTAAGGGTGACACTGAAGCTTTCTTT

size: few
J: TRBJ2-1
D: TRBD2
V: TRBV4-1
CDR3: CASSQEVGTSGDNEQFF
DNA: TGCGCCAGCAGCCAAGAGGTCGGCACTAGCGGTGACAATGAGCAGTTCTTC

size: -
J: TRBJ2-5
D: -
V: TRBV3-1
CDR3: CASSPGPIALVSF
DNA: TGTGCCAGCAGCCCGGGGCCAATAGCTCTTGTAAGCTTC

size: few
J: TRBJ1-1
D: -
V: TRBV6-6
CDR3: CASSLTQGGTEAFF
DNA: TGTGCCAGCAGCCTTACACAGGGAGGCACTGAAGCTTTCTTT

size: -
J: TRBJ1-1
D: TRBD1
V: TRBV7-8
CDR3: CASSFQGAVNTEAFF
DNA: TGTGCCAGCAGCTTCCAGGGGGCGGTAAACACTGAAGCTTTCTTT

size: -
J: TRBJ2-7
D: TRBD2
V: TRBV2
CDR3: CASSEFASGYEQYF
DNA: TGTGCCAGCAGTGAATTCGCTAGCGGCTACGAGCAGTACTTC

size: few
J: TRBJ2-5
D: TRBD2
V: TRBV12-5
CDR3: CASGLSAGGVTQYF
DNA: TGTGCTAGTGGTTTGTCGGCGGGAGGGGTGACCCAGTACTTC

size: -
J: TRBJ2-1
D: TRBD1
V: TRBV7-2
CDR3: CASTVRGPPYNEQFF
DNA: TGTGCCAGCACCGTTAGGGGGCCCCCCTACAATGAGCAGTTCTTC

size: -
J: TRBJ2-4
D: -
V: TRBV18
CDR3: CASSPDRDQYF
DNA: TGTGCCAGCTCACCAGACAGAGATCAGTACTTC

size: few
J: TRBJ2-4
D: -
V: TRBV12-3/TRBV12-4
CDR3: CASSPRPDTIQYF
DNA: TGTGCCAGCAGCCCCAGGCCGGACACCATTCAGTACTTC

size: -
J: TRBJ2-7
D: TRBD2
V: TRBV29-1
CDR3: CSVESGGASYEQYF
DNA: TGCAGCGTGGAGTCGGGGGGGGCAAGCTACGAGCAGTACTTC

size: few
J: TRBJ1-4
D: TRBD1
V: TRBV7-2
CDR3: CASSYPGQGHEKLFF
DNA: TGTGCCAGCAGTTACCCGGGACAGGGACATGAAAAACTGTTTTTT

size: few
J: TRBJ2-5
D: -
V: TRBV4-2
CDR3: CASSQAAETQYF
DNA: TGTGCCAGCAGCCAAGCTGCCGAGACCCAGTACTTC

size: -
J: TRBJ2-7
D: -
V: TRBV7-2
CDR3: CASSLAWSALSYEQYF
DNA: TGTGCCAGCAGCTTAGCGTGGTCGGCTCTCTCCTACGAGCAGTACTTC

size: -
J: TRBJ2-1
D: TRBD2
V: TRBV5-6
CDR3: CASSFASGSYNEQFF
DNA: TGTGCCAGCAGCTTCGCTAGCGGGTCCTACAATGAGCAGTTCTTC

size: -
J: TRBJ2-7
D: -
V: TRBV5-1
CDR3: CASSLVGSESYEQYF
DNA: TGCGCCAGCAGCTTGGTAGGTAGCGAAAGCTACGAGCAGTACTTC

size: -
J: TRBJ1-2
D: -
V: TRBV28
CDR3: CAGVGLTGYTF
DNA: TGTGCCGGCGTGGGACTTACCGGCTACACCTTC

size: -
J: TRBJ2-3
D: -
V: TRBV29-1
CDR3: CSVRGLVTDTQYF
DNA: TGCAGCGTACGGGGGCTCGTCACAGATACGCAGTATTTT

size: -
J: TRBJ2-4
D: TRBD1
V: TRBV15
CDR3: CATSPNYRGRGTKNIQYF
DNA: TGTGCCACCAGCCCTAATTACAGGGGGCGCGGGACCAAAAACATTCAGTACTTC

size: -
J: TRBJ2-5
D: TRBD1
V: TRBV29-1
CDR3: CSVTGTGKFRETQYF
DNA: TGCAGCGTGACCGGGACAGGGAAATTTAGGGAGACCCAGTACTTC

size: few
J: TRBJ1-6
D: TRBD1
V: TRBV4-1
CDR3: CASSQKGQGPNNSPLHF
DNA: TGCGCCAGCAGCCAGAAAGGACAGGGGCCGAATAATTCACCCCTCCACTTT

size: few
J: TRBJ2-1
D: -
V: TRBV6-1
CDR3: CASSEGVYSYNEQFF
DNA: TGTGCCAGCAGTGAAGGCGTTTACTCCTACAATGAGCAGTTCTTC

size: once
J: TRBJ2-1
D: -
V: TRBV29-1
CDR3: CSVAGHPEGNEQFF
DNA: TGCAGCGTTGCCGGACACCCCGAAGGGAATGAGCAGTTCTTC

size: few
J: TRBJ2-5
D: -
V: TRBV12-3/TRBV12-4
CDR3: CASRSTDQETQYF
DNA: TGTGCCAGCAGGTCGACAGACCAAGAGACCCAGTACTTC

size: -
J: TRBJ1-5
D: -
V: TRBV19
CDR3: CASTLDSIQHF
DNA: TGTGCCAGTACCCTGGACAGTATTCAGCATTTT

size: few
J: TRBJ1-4
D: -
V: TRBV14
CDR3: CASSQRGSANEKLFF
DNA: TGTGCCAGCAGCCAACGGGGCAGCGCTAATGAAAAACTGTTTTTT

size: few
J: TRBJ1-3
D: -
V: TRBV4-1
CDR3: CASSPPVGFSGNTIYF
DNA: TGCGCCAGCAGCCCCCCTGTAGGATTTTCTGGAAACACCATATATTTT

size: few
J: TRBJ2-3
D: TRBD2
V: TRBV20-1
CDR3: CSARSGRLTDTQYF
DNA: TGCAGTGCTAGGTCCGGGAGGTTGACAGATACGCAGTATTTT

size: -
J: TRBJ2-5
D: TRBD2
V: TRBV2
CDR3: CASSVRREEVQETQYF
DNA: TGTGCCAGCAGTGTAAGGCGGGAGGAGGTACAAGAGACCCAGTACTTC

size: -
J: TRBJ2-5
D: -
V: TRBV13
CDR3: CASSLGTHIDETQYF
DNA: TGTGCCAGCAGCTTAGGGACCCACATCGACGAGACCCAGTACTTC

size: -
J: TRBJ1-4
D: -
V: TRBV10-3
CDR3: CAISDPIYATNEKLFF
DNA: TGTGCCATCAGTGACCCCATCTACGCAACTAATGAAAAACTGTTTTTT

size: few
J: TRBJ2-5
D: TRBD2
V: TRBV7-9
CDR3: CASSSRLAAIKETQYF
DNA: TGTGCCAGCAGCTCCCGACTAGCGGCCATCAAAGAGACCCAGTACTTC

size: -
J: TRBJ2-1
D: -
V: TRBV20-1
CDR3: CSARDPGLISYNEQFF
DNA: TGCAGTGCTAGAGACCCCGGCCTGATCTCCTACAATGAGCAGTTCTTC

size: -
J: TRBJ2-4
D: -
V: TRBV29-1
CDR3: CSVEDRQGLTSIQYF
DNA: TGCAGCGTTGAAGATCGGCAGGGGTTAACGAGCATTCAGTACTTC

size: few
J: TRBJ2-5
D: TRBD2
V: TRBV7-2
CDR3: CASSLASVAGFGETQYF
DNA: TGTGCCAGCAGCTTAGCCTCGGTAGCGGGGTTTGGAGAGACCCAGTACTTC

size: many
J: TRBJ2-7
D: -
V: TRBV28
CDR3: CASRLNYEQYF
DNA: TGTGCCAGCAGGCTTAACTACGAGCAGTACTTC

size: few
J: TRBJ1-3
D: -
V: TRBV7-9
CDR3: CASSLGEISGNTIYF
DNA: TGTGCCAGCAGCTTAGGAGAAATCTCTGGAAACACCATATATTTT

size: -
J: TRBJ1-2
D: -
V: TRBV7-2
CDR3: CASSLELAGSYGYTF
DNA: TGTGCCAGCAGCTTAGAGCTAGCGGGGAGCTATGGCTACACCTTC

size: -
J: TRBJ1-2
D: -
V: TRBV7-2
CDR3: CASSIVPTEPRYGYTF
DNA: TGTGCCAGCAGCATAGTTCCGACAGAGCCTCGATATGGCTACACCTTC

size: -
J: TRBJ1-5
D: TRBD1
V: TRBV7-2
CDR3: CASSQGQGEPQHF
DNA: TGTGCCAGCAGCCAGGGACAGGGTGAGCCCCAGCATTTT